Given below is one T cell receptor (beta chain) in context. Antigen: not known. The entry originates in a study of identical twins. Study results and caveats: A cross-sectional statistical analysis, not follow-up of the same donors, supported the conclusions. Twin pairs had excess sharing that was weaker in beta out-of-frame sequences.

TCRdb recomputed calls from the 5' RACE reads with MiXCR, one row per CDR3 protein. The data contain 300,000 to 400,000 distinct CDR3 sequences, about 12% of them singletons. J lost 7 bases, V lost 4 bases, and 20 bases had no gene match. Per germline, CDR1 SGHAT and CDR2 FQDESV (reference sequence). This CDR3 has 19 amino acids. The same data also went into a second study, on yellow fever vaccine responses in identical twins.

The chain combines TRBV11-1 with TRBJ2-2, with TRBD1 identical over 8 bases. This TCR came from a woman aged 18-30 years in good health. The sample taken for sequencing was CD8+ T cells sorted from blood. This CDR3 is CASSSLDDRPRGQNGELFF. The CDR3 DNA reads TGTGCCAGCAGCTCCCTAGACGACCGCCCCAGGGGGCAGAACGGGGAGCTGTTTTTT.